Each of the 16 T cell receptor beta chains below was sequenced from the same sample in a study of shared clonotypes between healthy human individuals. This table comes from immunoSEQ multiplex PCR, and its TCRdb copy is limited to in-frame clones, with some not included. The table shows 550,000 to 750,000 clones, with 92% occurring only once. CD45RO-negative, CCR7-selected cells formed the naive CD8 fraction, which excluded terminally differentiated effector memory CD45RA+ cells. The source material was naive CD8+ T cells sorted from blood. These TCRs come from a man between 25 and 39 years old in good health.

The chain carries TRBV29-1 and TRBJ2-5; TRBD2 matches at 10 bases. CDR3 length equals 19 residues. V gave up 6 bases and J gave up 5 bases; unmatched junction bases: 24. Looked up from germline, CDR1 is SQVTM and CDR2 is ANQGSEA. This CDR3 is CSVRAKRLAGVPRRETQYF. Written as DNA, the CDR3 is TGCAGCGTCCGAGCGAAACGTCTAGCGGGAGTACCCCGAAGGGAGACCCAGTACTTC.

The genes are TRBV25-1 and TRBJ1-5; D remains unclear. Germline CDR1 and CDR2: MGHDK and SYGVNS. V was pared by 3 bases and J by 9 bases, with 12 bases between. The CDR3 length is 13 residues. CDR3 sequence reads: CASSEFIAGPQHF. DNA of the CDR3: TGTGCCAGCAGTGAGTTCATAGCGGGGCCCCAGCATTTT. The full variable domain, rest sourced from reference TRBV25-1 and TRBJ1-5, is EADIYQTPRYLVIGTGKKITLECSQTMGHDKMYWYQQDPGMELHLIHYSYGVNSTEKGDLSSESTVSRIRTEHFPLTLESARPSHTSQYLCASSEFIAGPQHFGDGTRLSIL.

V and J are TRBV19 and TRBJ2-2, with 10 bases that match TRBD1. The junction had 5 bases not matched to a gene; V was cut back by 6 bases and J by 1 base. The CDR3 sequence is 16 residues long. Germline CDR1 is LNHDA and CDR2 is SQIVND (reference sequence). Here the CDR3 reads CASSQWDRGNTGELFF. The CDR3 DNA follows: TGTGCCAGTAGCCAGTGGGACAGGGGGAACACCGGGGAGCTGTTTTTT.

The V call is TRBV5-1, the J call TRBJ2-7; D remains ambiguous. Germline V gene data show CDR1 as SGHRS and CDR2 as YFSETQ. V was shortened by 0 bases and J by 0 bases, with 19 bases between the two germline ends. CDR3 length equals 18 residues. The CDR3 nucleotides read TGCGCCAGCAGCTTGGAAGGCAGCTACGAAGGGCACTCCTACGAGCAGTACTTC. Protein: CASSLEGSYEGHSYEQYF.

The genes are TRBV7-9 and TRBJ1-5; the match to TRBD1 covers 9 bases. The ends lost 6 bases at V and 6 bases at J; junction bases unmatched: 9. The CDR3 totals 15 residues. CDR1 and CDR2 (germline): SEHNR, FQNEAQ (reference sequence). CDR3 region: CASSLGQGRIQPQHF. The CDR3 coding sequence is TGTGCCAGCAGTCTAGGACAGGGGCGTATTCAGCCCCAGCATTTT. The full variable domain, with the rest looked up from reference TRBV7-9 and TRBJ1-5, is DTGVSQNPRHKITKRGQNVTFRCDPISEHNRLYWYRQTLGQGPEFLTYFQNEAQLEKSRLLSDRFSAERPKGSFSTLEIQRTEQGDSAMYLCASSLGQGRIQPQHFGDGTRLSIL.

The sample holds a few counts of this clone. The chain has TRBV2 and TRBJ1-2, with D unclear. The V gene lost 7 bases and the J gene lost 8 bases, with 14 bases spanning the gap. The germline gives CDR1 SNHLY, CDR2 FYNNEI. CDR3 length equals 12 residues. The CDR3 sequence: CASTDTPDGYTF. CDR3 coding DNA: TGTGCCAGCACCGACACACCTGACGGCTACACCTTC.

The J gene is TRBJ2-7, the V gene TRBV18; D possibly corresponds to TRBD1 (6 bases). The V gene's germline CDR1 is KGHSH and CDR2 LQKENI. CDR3 length: 13 amino acids. V lost 3 bases and J lost 4, with 10 bases in between. CDR3 bases: TGTGCCAGCTCACCGCGGACAGAATACGAGCAGTACTTC. Its protein is CASSPRTEYEQYF.

J is TRBJ2-1 and V is TRBV7-9, with D perhaps matching TRBD1 or TRBD2 (5 bases each). This CDR3 region has 15 residues. Germline lookup yields CDR1 SEHNR and CDR2 FQNEAQ (reference sequence). The V end lost 6 bases, the J end lost 5 bases, and 17 bases lay between the germline ends. The CDR3: CASSSTLRGDNEQFF. The CDR3 bases are TGTGCCAGCAGTTCGACCCTAAGGGGAGACAATGAGCAGTTCTTC.

The chain links TRBV5-5 to TRBJ2-1; D ambiguous. Germline lookup yields CDR1 SGHKS and CDR2 YYEKEE (reference sequence). The V end was cut by 4 bases, the J end by 2 bases, with 19 bases between. The CDR3 spans 17 residues. This chain's CDR3 is CASSPTDARTAYNEQFF. The CDR3 bases are TGTGCCAGCAGCCCAACGGACGCACGAACAGCCTACAATGAGCAGTTCTTC.

The rearrangement joins TRBV7-9 to TRBJ1-2; a possible D gene is TRBD1 (5 bases). CDR1 is SEHNR and CDR2 is FQNEAQ in the germline V gene (reference sequence). This CDR3 contains 16 residues. With 0 bases removed from V and 4 bases from J, the gap between germline ends came to 15 bases. This CDR3 reads CASSLAIPQGGYGYTF. CDR3 DNA sequence: TGTGCCAGCAGCTTAGCGATCCCCCAGGGAGGCTATGGCTACACCTTC.

This chain joins TRBV6-5 and TRBJ2-7; D may correspond to TRBD1 or TRBD2 (5 bases each). In germline, CDR1 is MNHEY, CDR2 SVGAGI. V lost 3 bases and J 3 bases, leaving 12 bases between the germline ends. The CDR3 spans 14 residues. CDR3 DNA sequence: TGTGCCAGCAGTTATAGCGACAGCCTCTACGAGCAGTACTTC. Residues: CASSYSDSLYEQYF.

The V gene is TRBV5-1, the J gene TRBJ2-1; 10 positions agree with TRBD1. Losses at the gene ends were 1 base for V and 6 bases for J; bases not matched to a gene: 7. Germline V gene sequence: CDR1 SGHRS, CDR2 YFSETQ. The CDR3 runs to 16 residues. The CDR3 is CASSLRSGTGANEQFF. The CDR3 DNA follows: TGCGCCAGCAGCTTGAGATCCGGGACAGGGGCCAATGAGCAGTTCTTC. Full variable domain (remainder filled in from reference TRBV5-1 and TRBJ2-1): KAGVTQTPRYLIKTRGQQVTLSCSPISGHRSVSWYQQTPGQGLQFLFEYFSETQRNKGNFPGRFSGRQFSNSRSEMNVSTLELGDSALYLCASSLRSGTGANEQFFGPGTRLTVL.

This clone was counted between two and nine times. Different DNA sequences within this sample yield the same CDR3. CDR3 coding DNA: TGTGCCAGCAGCCCCCGCGGCTACGAGCAGTACTTC. Amino acids: CASSPRGYEQYF. This chain links TRBV7-9 with TRBJ2-7; no reliable D call. CDR3 length equals 12 residues. Germline CDR1 SEHNR, CDR2 FQNEAQ (reference sequence). Trimming took off 5 bases at V and 3 bases at J, with 8 bases between the two ends.

The chain links TRBV7-9 to TRBJ1-2; TRBD1 aligns across 10 bases. The CDR3 has 15 residues. From germline, CDR1 is SEHNR and CDR2 FQNEAQ (reference sequence). Losses at the gene ends were 3 bases for V and 6 bases for J; bases not matched to a gene: 7. The DNA of the CDR3 is TGTGCCAGCAGCTTCCCCGACAGGGGGCGGAATGGCTACACCTTC. Translating gives CASSFPDRGRNGYTF. The variable domain in full, with the rest retrieved from reference TRBV7-9 and TRBJ1-2, is DTGVSQNPRHKITKRGQNVTFRCDPISEHNRLYWYRQTLGQGPEFLTYFQNEAQLEKSRLLSDRFSAERPKGSFSTLEIQRTEQGDSAMYLCASSFPDRGRNGYTFGSGTRLTVV.

This clone has just a few counts. V gene TRBV27 combines with J gene TRBJ2-2, with a possible D match to TRBD1 (5 bases). Trimming stripped 3 bases from V and 4 bases from J, with 9 bases between. CDR1 is MNHEY and CDR2 is SMNVEV in the germline V gene (reference sequence). The CDR3 runs to 14 residues. CDR3 sequence: CASSLAGSTGELFF. CDR3 nucleotide sequence: TGTGCCAGCAGTTTGGCAGGGTCCACCGGGGAGCTGTTTTTT.

The chain joins TRBV29-1 to TRBJ2-5; D gene unclear. Germline CDR1 reads SQVTM; CDR2 reads ANQGSEA. The V end was cut by 5 bases, the J end by 3 bases, with 10 bases between. CDR3 length: 12 amino acids. The CDR3 loop is CSVRAGKETQYF. DNA of the CDR3: TGCAGCGTTCGGGCAGGCAAAGAGACCCAGTACTTC.